This TCR beta chain emerged from a study of blood T cell repertoires in COVID-19. Study information: Nucleic acid was either cDNA or gDNA, and it came from T cells, B-cell-depleted T cells, or PBMCs.

Germline loops: CDR1 KGHSH, CDR2 LQKENI. The CDR3 sequence is 13 residues long. With 8 bases removed from V and 2 bases from J, the gap between germline ends came to 12 bases. Original processing notes: Reference gene primers were amplified, and this amplification served to estimate nucleated cell counts. Measured with immunoSEQ multiplex PCR; TCRdb has only the in-frame clones, and not every one. V and J calls plus clone size are reproduced from that table; the DNA served to infer D and trimming. The sample holds about 280,000 clones; 70% to 90% are singletons and the top ten take roughly 11%. The chain is built from TRBV18 and TRBJ1-1; no firm D call. Sequenced sample: peripheral blood. The sequence was collected from a woman in her seventies with acute or convalescent COVID-19. The CDR3 DNA reads TGTGCCAGCACCCCTGGGCTCAACACTGAAGCTTTCTTT. This encodes CASTPGLNTEAFF. The full variable domain, its missing parts supplied by reference TRBV18 and TRBJ1-1, is NAGVMQNPRHLVRRRGQEARLRCSPMKGHSHVYWYRQLPEEGLKFMVYLQKENIIDESGMPKERFSAEFPKEGPSILRIQQVVRGDSAAYFCASTPGLNTEAFFGQGTRLTVV.